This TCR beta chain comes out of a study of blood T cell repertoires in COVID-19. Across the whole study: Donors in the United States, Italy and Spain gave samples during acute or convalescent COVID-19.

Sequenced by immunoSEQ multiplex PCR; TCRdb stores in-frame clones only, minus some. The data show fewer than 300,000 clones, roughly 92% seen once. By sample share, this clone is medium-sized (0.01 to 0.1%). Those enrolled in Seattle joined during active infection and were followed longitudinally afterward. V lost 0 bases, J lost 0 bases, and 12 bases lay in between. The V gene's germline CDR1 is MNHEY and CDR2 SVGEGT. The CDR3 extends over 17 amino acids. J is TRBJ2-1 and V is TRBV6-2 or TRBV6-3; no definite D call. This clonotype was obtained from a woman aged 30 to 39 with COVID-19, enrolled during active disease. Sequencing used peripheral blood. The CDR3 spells CASSYSIEPSSYNEQFF. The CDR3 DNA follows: TGTGCCAGCAGTTACTCGATCGAACCGAGCTCCTACAATGAGCAGTTCTTC.